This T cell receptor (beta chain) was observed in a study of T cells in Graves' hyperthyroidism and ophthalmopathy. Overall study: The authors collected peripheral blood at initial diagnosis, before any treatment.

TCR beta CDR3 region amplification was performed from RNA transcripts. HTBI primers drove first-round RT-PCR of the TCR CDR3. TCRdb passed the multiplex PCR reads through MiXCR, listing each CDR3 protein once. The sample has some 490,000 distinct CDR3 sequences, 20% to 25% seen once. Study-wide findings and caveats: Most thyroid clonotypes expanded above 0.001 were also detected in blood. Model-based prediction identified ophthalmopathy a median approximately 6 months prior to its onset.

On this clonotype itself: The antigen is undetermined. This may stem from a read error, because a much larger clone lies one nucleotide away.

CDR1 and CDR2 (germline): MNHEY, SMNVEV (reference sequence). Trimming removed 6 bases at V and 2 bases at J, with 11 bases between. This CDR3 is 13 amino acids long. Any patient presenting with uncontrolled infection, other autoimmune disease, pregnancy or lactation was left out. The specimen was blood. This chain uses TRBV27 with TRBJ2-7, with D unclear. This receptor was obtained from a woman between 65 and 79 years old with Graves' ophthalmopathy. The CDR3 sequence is CASRARGTYEQYF. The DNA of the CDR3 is TGTGCCAGCAGGGCTCGCGGAACCTACGAGCAGTACTTC.